This TCR beta chain originates from a study of cytomegalovirus exposure and HLA in healthy donors. Germline V CDR1 and CDR2: MNHNS, SASEGT. Trimming stripped 6 bases from V and 0 bases from J, with 11 bases between. The CDR3 consists of 14 residues. Study-wide findings and caveats: The study labeled 150 to 200 TCR beta chains cytomegalovirus-associated.

Sequencing was performed with immunoSEQ multiplex PCR; in TCRdb, only in-frame clones are kept and a portion is missing. The sample yields around 60,000 clones, around 95% seen once. On this clone: Its antigen is undetermined.

The sequence was obtained from a woman younger than 35 in good health and CMV-seropositive. V usage is TRBV6-1 and J usage is TRBJ1-2; D gene unclear. The sequencing sample was made of PBMCs. The CDR3 sequence is CASREGTSNYGYTF. As DNA, the CDR3 is TGTGCCAGCAGGGAGGGAACGTCTAACTATGGCTACACCTTC.